The 3 T cell receptor beta chains below were found in one sample sequenced in a study of Graves' ophthalmopathy and Graves' hyperthyroidism. RNA transcripts were the template, and TCR beta CDR3 regions were amplified from them. RT-PCR with HTBI primers came first, then second-round multiplex PCR. TCRdb reprocessed the multiplex PCR reads via MiXCR and lists one record per CDR3 protein. The sample shows more than 1,000,000 distinct CDR3 sequences, about 40% of them seen only once. Sequencing was carried out using peripheral blood or thyroid tissue (not recorded which). The receptors here all came from an adult man with Graves' hyperthyroidism.

The chain has TRBV12-3 or TRBV12-4 and TRBJ1-2, with D hard to call. Trimming cost V 2 bases and J 1 base, with 14 bases left between them. This CDR3 comprises 16 residues. The CDR3 coding sequence is TGTGCCAGCAGTTTATGGAAAGGGTGGGATAACTATGGCTACACCTTC. This translates into CASSLWKGWDNYGYTF.

This clonotype has at least ten counts. The CDR3 protein is CSASWTDSFYEQYF. The CDR3 bases are TGCAGTGCTAGCTGGACAGACTCCTTCTACGAGCAGTACTTC. This chain joins TRBV20-1 and TRBJ2-7, with D tentatively TRBD1 (6 bases). The germline gives CDR1 DFQATT, CDR2 SNEGSKA (reference sequence). Between the trimmed V and J ends, which lost 3 bases and 3 bases, there was a span of 15 bases. There are 14 residues in the CDR3.

This clonotype was detected ten times or more. This sequence joins TRBV5-1 and TRBJ2-7; 11 nucleotides agree with TRBD2. Germline values: CDR1 SGHRS, CDR2 YFSETQ. V trimming: 4 bases; J trimming: 2 bases; junction bases outside the gene matches: 5. CDR3 length: 15 amino acids. CDR3 DNA: TGCGCCAGCAGCCGGGGGACTAGCGGCACCTACGAGCAGTACTTC. This gives the protein CASSRGTSGTYEQYF. Drawing the rest from reference TRBV5-1 and TRBJ2-7, the complete variable domain is KAGVTQTPRYLIKTRGQQVTLSCSPISGHRSVSWYQQTPGQGLQFLFEYFSETQRNKGNFPGRFSGRQFSNSRSEMNVSTLELGDSALYLCASSRGTSGTYEQYFGPGTRLTVT.